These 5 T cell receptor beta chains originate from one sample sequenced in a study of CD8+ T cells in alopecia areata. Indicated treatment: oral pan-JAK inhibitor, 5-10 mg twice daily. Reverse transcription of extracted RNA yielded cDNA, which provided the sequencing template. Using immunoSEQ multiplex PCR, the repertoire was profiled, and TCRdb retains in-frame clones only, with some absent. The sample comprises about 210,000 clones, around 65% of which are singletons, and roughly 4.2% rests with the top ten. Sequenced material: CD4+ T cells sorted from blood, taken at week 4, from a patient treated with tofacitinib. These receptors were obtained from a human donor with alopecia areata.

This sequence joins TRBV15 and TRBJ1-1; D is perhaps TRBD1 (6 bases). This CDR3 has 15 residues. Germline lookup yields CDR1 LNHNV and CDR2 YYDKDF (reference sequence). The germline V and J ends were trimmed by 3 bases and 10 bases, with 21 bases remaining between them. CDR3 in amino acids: CATSRRQAQVEGAFF. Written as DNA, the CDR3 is TGTGCCACCAGCAGGAGACAGGCCCAGGTTGAGGGAGCTTTCTTT.

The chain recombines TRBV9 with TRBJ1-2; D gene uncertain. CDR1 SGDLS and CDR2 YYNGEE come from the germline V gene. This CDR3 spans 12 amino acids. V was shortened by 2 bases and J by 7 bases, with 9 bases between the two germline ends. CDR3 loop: CASSVLVGGYTF. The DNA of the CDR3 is TGTGCCAGCAGCGTCTTGGTTGGTGGCTACACCTTC.

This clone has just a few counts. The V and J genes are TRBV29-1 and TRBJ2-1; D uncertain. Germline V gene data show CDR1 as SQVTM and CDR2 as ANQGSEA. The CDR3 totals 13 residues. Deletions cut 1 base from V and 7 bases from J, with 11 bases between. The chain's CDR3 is CSVEGPRRNEQFF. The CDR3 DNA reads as TGCAGCGTTGAAGGCCCCCGACGGAATGAGCAGTTCTTC.

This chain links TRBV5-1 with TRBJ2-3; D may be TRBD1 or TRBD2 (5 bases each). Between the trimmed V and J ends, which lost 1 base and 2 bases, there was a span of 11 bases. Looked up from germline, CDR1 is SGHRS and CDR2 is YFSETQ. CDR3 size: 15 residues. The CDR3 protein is CASSLTGANTDTQYF. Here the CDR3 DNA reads TGCGCCAGCAGCTTGACCGGGGCGAACACAGATACGCAGTATTTT.

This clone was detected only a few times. CDR3 in DNA: TGTGCCAGTAGTCCGACAGGGGCGAACAATGAGCAGTTCTTC. Translating gives CASSPTGANNEQFF. This chain connects TRBV19 to TRBJ2-1; 8 bases map to TRBD1. The CDR3 has 14 amino acids. In germline, CDR1 is LNHDA, CDR2 SQIVND (reference sequence). V dropped 5 bases and J dropped 5; count of bases not matched to a gene: 5.